These 11 T cell receptor beta chains originate from one sample sequenced in a study of blood T cell repertoires in COVID-19. The assay was immunoSEQ multiplex PCR, and TCRdb's table has in-frame clones only and misses some. The sample holds tens of thousands of clones, around 89% seen once. The specimen sequenced was peripheral blood. The receptors originated from a human donor in a cohort sampled during active COVID-19.

The chain recombines TRBV11-2 with TRBJ2-1; TRBD2 agrees at 7 bases. V lost 3 bases, J lost 3 bases, and 5 bases stayed unmatched. The CDR3 is 15 residues long. The germline CDR1 and CDR2 sequences are SGHAT and FQNNGV. DNA of the CDR3: TGTGCCAGCAGCTTGGTGAGCGGGGTCTACAATGAGCAGTTCTTC. This encodes CASSLVSGVYNEQFF.

This clone was recorded a few times. The gene calls are TRBV4-1 and TRBJ1-2; the match to TRBD1 covers 7 bases. Germline values: CDR1 MGHRA, CDR2 YSYEKL. V lost 2 bases, J lost 4 bases, and 10 bases stayed unmatched. CDR3 length: 16 residues. The CDR3 DNA follows: TGCGCCAGCAGCCAAAGGGATACCGGGACAGCCTATGGCTACACCTTC. This translates into CASSQRDTGTAYGYTF.

The chain recombines TRBV2 with TRBJ1-5; 7 bases line up with TRBD1. V lost 1 base and J lost 2; bases outside the gene matches: 5. This CDR3 has 16 amino acids. The V gene's germline CDR1 is SNHLY and CDR2 FYNNEI. CDR3 in amino acids: CASSEGGRGGNQPQHF. The CDR3 DNA follows: TGTGCCAGCAGTGAAGGAGGCAGGGGGGGCAATCAGCCCCAGCATTTT.

The gene calls are TRBV18 and TRBJ1-1, with 8 bases lining up with TRBD1. J was trimmed by 8 bases and V by 2 bases; bases with no gene match: 1. Germline CDR1 KGHSH, CDR2 LQKENI. The CDR3 extends over 12 amino acids. The CDR3 loop reads CASSPRDREAFF. CDR3 DNA: TGTGCCAGCTCACCAAGGGACAGGGAAGCTTTCTTT.

The gene calls are TRBV10-3 and TRBJ1-2; D possibly corresponds to TRBD1 (5 bases). Trimming took 3 bases from V and 4 from J, leaving 12 bases between them. There are 14 residues in the CDR3. From germline, CDR1 is ENHRY and CDR2 SYGVKD. The CDR3 region is CAISDRADGYGYTF. CDR3 coding DNA: TGTGCCATCAGTGACAGGGCCGACGGCTATGGCTACACCTTC.

This clone was counted only a few times. The chain is built from TRBV30 and TRBJ1-1; 7 nucleotides agree with TRBD1. Trimming removed 5 bases from V and 4 bases from J; junction bases left unmatched: 4. Germline V lookup: CDR1 GTSNPN, CDR2 SVGIG (reference sequence). The CDR3 consists of 12 residues. DNA for the CDR3: TGTGCCTGGGTACAGGGGTTCACTGAAGCTTTCTTT. It encodes CAWVQGFTEAFF. The variable domain in full, completed from reference TRBV30 and TRBJ1-1, reads SQTIHQWPATLVQPVGSPLSLECTVEGTSNPNLYWYRQAAGRGLQLLFYSVGIGQISSEVPQNLSASRPQDRQFILSSKKLLLSDSGFYLCAWVQGFTEAFFGQGTRLTVV.

The gene calls are TRBV18 and TRBJ1-1; TRBD1 agrees at 7 bases. Germline CDR1 reads KGHSH; CDR2 reads LQKENI. The CDR3 runs 12 residues. The J segment lost 11 bases and the V segment lost 1 base, leaving 4 bases of the junction unmatched. CDR3 protein: CASSPQGAAAFF. The CDR3 DNA is TGTGCCAGCTCACCACAGGGGGCTGCTGCTTTCTTT.

The chain joins TRBV4-1 to TRBJ1-2; D is undetermined. Germline V gene sequence: CDR1 MGHRA, CDR2 YSYEKL. The germline V and J ends were trimmed by 4 bases and 7 bases, with 13 bases remaining between them. This CDR3 has 13 amino acids. As DNA, the CDR3 is TGCGCCAGCAGCCGCACCCAGGAGGGTGGCTACACCTTC. Protein product: CASSRTQEGGYTF.

The chain uses TRBV18 and TRBJ1-3, with 9 bases fitting TRBD1. The length of the CDR3 is 17 residues. J was trimmed by 2 bases and V by 6 bases; bases with no gene match: 11. The germline V gene has CDR1 KGHSH and CDR2 LQKENI. The CDR3 loop reads CASSRTGDLYPGNTIYF. DNA of the CDR3: TGTGCCAGCTCTAGGACAGGGGATCTCTATCCTGGAAACACCATATATTTT. The full variable domain, rest sourced from reference TRBV18 and TRBJ1-3, is NAGVMQNPRHLVRRRGQEARLRCSPMKGHSHVYWYRQLPEEGLKFMVYLQKENIIDESGMPKERFSAEFPKEGPSILRIQQVVRGDSAAYFCASSRTGDLYPGNTIYFGEGSWLTVV.

This chain uses TRBV4-3 with TRBJ1-2; 9 bases match TRBD1. The CDR3 totals 16 residues. Trimming at V came to 3 bases and at J to 5 bases, leaving 10 bases not matched to a gene. CDR1 and CDR2 from the germline V gene are LGHNA and YSLEER. Here the CDR3 reads CASSHTSGTGRYGYTF. The DNA for the CDR3 is TGCGCCAGCAGCCACACCTCCGGGACAGGGAGGTATGGCTACACCTTC.

The chain uses TRBV11-2 and TRBJ2-1, with D possibly being TRBD2 (5 bases). There are 18 residues in the CDR3. CDR1 SGHAT and CDR2 FQNNGV come from the germline V gene. Trimming pared 0 bases from V and 3 bases from J, leaving 18 bases between. The CDR3 reads CASSLDSRGLSNYNEQFF. CDR3 in DNA: TGTGCCAGCAGCTTAGATTCCCGAGGACTTTCAAACTACAATGAGCAGTTCTTC.